This T cell receptor (beta chain) was recorded in a study of CD8 T cells in Susac syndrome. CDR3 length: 13 amino acids. Germline V gene data show CDR1 as SGHVS and CDR2 as FNYEAQ. Trimming removed 5 bases at V and 1 base at J, with 8 bases between. Sequencing of TCR beta covered CD8+ and CD4+ T cells obtained from blood. When the RNA was reverse transcribed, random hexamers were used with an input of 0.5 to 1 ug. Amplification of TCR beta CDR3 across 54 Vbeta and 13 Jbeta was performed with immunoSEQ multiplex PCR. TCRdb re-derived calls from the immunoSEQ multiplex PCR reads in MiXCR, one entry per CDR3 protein. Among roughly 80,000 distinct CDR3 sequences, roughly 94% were seen once, and the ten largest hold about 0.5%.

The source material was CD8+ T cells from PBMCs. This clonotype originated in a human donor with Susac syndrome. J is TRBJ1-1 and V is TRBV7-6; a possible D gene is TRBD1 (5 bases). The chain's CDR3 is CASSHGQNTEAFF. As DNA, the CDR3 is TGTGCCAGCAGCCACGGACAGAACACTGAAGCTTTCTTT.